Listed here are 27 T cell receptor beta chains from one sample, sequenced in a study of blood T cell repertoires in COVID-19. TCRdb's table, derived via immunoSEQ multiplex PCR, lists solely in-frame clones and lacks some. The sample has roughly 250,000 clones, 75% to 90% seen once; the top ten hold about 6%. Material for sequencing was PBMCs or T cells enriched from blood (not recorded which). All receptors come from a woman aged 25 to 39 with acute COVID-19.

The V call is TRBV6-5, the J call TRBJ2-7, with 8 bases fitting TRBD1. Germline CDR1 and CDR2: MNHEY and SVGAGI. V lost 3 bases to trimming and J lost 4 bases; unmatched junction nucleotides: 5. The CDR3 spans 14 residues. The CDR3 DNA sequence: TGTGCCAGCAGTTATTCGACAGGGGAGTACGAGCAGTACTTC. Amino acids: CASSYSTGEYEQYF.

This clone was detected only a few times. V gene TRBV7-8 combines with J gene TRBJ2-1, with no clear D. V lost 4 bases, J lost 1 base, and 11 bases lay in between. The CDR3 has 15 amino acids. Per germline, CDR1 SGHVS and CDR2 FQNEAQ. The CDR3 region is CASSSDSESYNEQFF. CDR3 DNA: TGTGCCAGCAGCTCCGACTCCGAATCCTACAATGAGCAGTTCTTC.

Remarks on this clone: The junction does not match germline at one end; this may be a read error. The chain links TRBV5-1 to TRBJ2-1; the D gene is possibly TRBD1 (7 bases). This CDR3 has 15 residues. Germline CDR1 is SGHRS and CDR2 is YFSETQ. The CDR3: CASSFQGGSNNEQFF. The CDR3 bases are TGCGCCAGCAGCTTTCAGGGGGGCTCCAACAATGAGCAGTTCTTC.

V gene TRBV18 combines with J gene TRBJ1-4, with D perhaps matching TRBD1 (5 bases). Germline V lookup: CDR1 KGHSH, CDR2 LQKENI. V lost 1 base and J lost 8, with 20 bases in between. The CDR3 spans 17 residues. The CDR3 DNA is TGTGCCAGCTCACCACGCCCGATCAGGGCGGGAAAAGAAAAACTGTTTTTT. Protein product: CASSPRPIRAGKEKLFF.

The chain carries TRBV18 and TRBJ1-1; the D gene is possibly TRBD1 (6 bases). Germline loops: CDR1 KGHSH, CDR2 LQKENI. Trimming removed 1 base at V and 1 base at J, with 19 bases between. The CDR3 is made up of 18 amino acids. CDR3 in DNA: TGTGCCAGCTCACCACGATCTTTGGGGGCGCAGGCGAACACTGAAGCTTTCTTT. Protein sequence: CASSPRSLGAQANTEAFF. Variable domain in full (rest from reference TRBV18 and TRBJ1-1): NAGVMQNPRHLVRRRGQEARLRCSPMKGHSHVYWYRQLPEEGLKFMVYLQKENIIDESGMPKERFSAEFPKEGPSILRIQQVVRGDSAAYFCASSPRSLGAQANTEAFFGQGTRLTVV.

The genes are TRBV29-1 and TRBJ2-5; D uncertain. V dropped 4 bases and J dropped 2 bases, with 5 bases sitting between them. CDR3 length: 11 amino acids. From germline, CDR1 is SQVTM and CDR2 ANQGSEA. CDR3 amino acids: CSVAVQETQYF. CDR3 sequence (DNA): TGCAGCGTTGCGGTGCAAGAGACCCAGTACTTC.

This chain connects TRBV7-2 to TRBJ2-7; 7 bases are a match to TRBD2. This CDR3 region has 17 residues. Trimming at V came to 0 bases and at J to 2 bases, leaving 10 bases not matched to a gene. Germline V gene sequence: CDR1 SGHTA, CDR2 FQGNSA. CDR3 DNA sequence: TGTGCCAGCAGCTTAGCACGGCGGACGGGAGGTACCTACGAGCAGTACTTC. Protein product: CASSLARRTGGTYEQYF.

The DNA of the CDR3 is TGTGCCACCAGCAGACAGGGCCTCCAGGAGTATAATTCACCCCTCCACTTT. Its translation: CATSRQGLQEYNSPLHF. V and J are TRBV15 and TRBJ1-6, with D possibly being TRBD1 (5 bases). Germline V gives CDR1 LNHNV, CDR2 YYDKDF (reference sequence). V lost 2 bases, J lost 4 bases, and 15 bases lay in between. The CDR3 runs to 17 residues.

The rearrangement joins TRBV19 to TRBJ2-7; TRBD1 aligns across 9 bases. Germline CDR1 LNHDA, CDR2 SQIVND (reference sequence). Trimming cost V 6 bases and J 0 bases; bases outside gene matches: 6. This CDR3 region has 15 residues. The CDR3 here is CASSTGGRSSYEQYF. Here the CDR3 DNA reads TGTGCCAGTAGCACAGGGGGCCGCTCCTCCTACGAGCAGTACTTC.

This chain links TRBV11-2 with TRBJ2-3, with 11 bases fitting TRBD2. V was pared by 5 bases and J by 2 bases, with 9 bases of the junction left unmatched. The CDR3 loop spans 17 amino acids. Germline V gene data show CDR1 as SGHAT and CDR2 as FQNNGV. The CDR3 is CASSTPLAGVPTDTQYF. The CDR3 DNA sequence: TGTGCCAGCAGCACCCCACTAGCGGGAGTTCCCACAGATACGCAGTATTTT.

This clone is a singleton in its sample. The rearrangement joins TRBV11-2 to TRBJ2-3; 11 bases align to TRBD2. With V trimmed by 8 bases and J by 8 bases, 6 bases remained unmatched. The germline gives CDR1 SGHAT, CDR2 FQNNGV. The length of the CDR3 is 13 residues. DNA for the CDR3: TGTGCCAGCCTTAGCGGGGGGGCCGGTACGCAGTATTTT. It yields the protein CASLSGGAGTQYF.

The gene calls are TRBV6-2 or TRBV6-3 and TRBJ1-1; the match to TRBD1 covers 10 bases. This CDR3 contains 15 residues. J gave up 5 bases and V 10 bases, and 13 bases lay outside the gene matches. CDR1 is MNHEY, CDR2 SVGEGT, per germline. This chain's CDR3 is CATSRQGAPRTEAFF. CDR3 nucleotide sequence: TGTGCCACCAGCAGACAGGGGGCGCCTAGGACTGAAGCTTTCTTT.

This clone came up once. V usage is TRBV11-2 and J usage is TRBJ2-5; TRBD1 aligns across 7 bases. Germline CDR1 and CDR2: SGHAT and FQNNGV. V lost 0 bases, J lost 9 bases, and 10 bases stayed unmatched. The CDR3 sequence is 15 residues long. The CDR3 is CASSLENRGQGAQYF. In DNA form, the CDR3 reads TGTGCCAGCAGCTTAGAGAACAGGGGTCAGGGGGCCCAGTACTTC.

This clone has a handful of counts. The DNA of the CDR3 is TGCAGCGTTCCGCGACCCGGGGGGCGCTCCTACGAGCAGTACTTC. This sequence encodes CSVPRPGGRSYEQYF. This chain uses TRBV29-1 with TRBJ2-7; the D gene is possibly TRBD2 (7 bases). The CDR3 contains 15 residues. V was shortened by 5 bases and J by 0 bases, with 17 bases between the two germline ends. Germline V gives CDR1 SQVTM, CDR2 ANQGSEA.

This chain connects TRBV4-1 to TRBJ1-1; D not resolved. CDR1 and CDR2 from the germline V gene are MGHRA and YSYEKL. This CDR3 spans 13 amino acids. The V end lost 2 bases, the J end lost 6 bases, and 10 bases lay between the germline ends. CDR3 coding DNA: TGCGCCAGCAGCCAATCTACGGACTCTGAAGCTTTCTTT. This encodes CASSQSTDSEAFF.

This chain joins TRBV5-6 and TRBJ2-1; D remains ambiguous. The CDR3 is 14 residues long. Germline V CDR1 and CDR2: SGHDT, YYEEEE. Trimming removed 4 bases from V and 7 bases from J, with 15 bases in between. CDR3 in amino acids: CASSAGAGENEQFF. The CDR3 DNA reads TGTGCCAGCAGCGCTGGTGCCGGTGAGAATGAGCAGTTCTTC.

The J gene is TRBJ2-7, the V gene TRBV6-4; 9 positions agree with TRBD2. Unmatched junction bases numbered 4, after V lost 9 bases and J lost 4 bases. This CDR3 comprises 12 residues. Germline V gene sequence: CDR1 MRHNA, CDR2 SNTAGT. CDR3 amino acids: CARGLAPYEQYF. In DNA form, the CDR3 reads TGTGCCAGGGGACTAGCCCCGTACGAGCAGTACTTC.

This chain joins TRBV6-5 and TRBJ1-2; 11 bases agree with TRBD1. CDR1 and CDR2 from the germline V gene are MNHEY and SVGAGI. The CDR3 consists of 14 residues. The junction had 2 bases not matched to a gene; V was cut back by 0 bases and J by 8 bases. CDR3: CASSYSGQGEGYTF. In nucleotides, the CDR3 is TGTGCCAGCAGTTACTCGGGACAGGGGGAGGGCTACACCTTC.

The chain joins TRBV13 to TRBJ2-7, with 7 nucleotides matching TRBD2. Unmatched junction bases numbered 4, after V lost 5 bases and J lost 0 bases. Germline V lookup: CDR1 PRHDT, CDR2 FYEKMQ (reference sequence). The CDR3 is 14 amino acids. Here the CDR3 DNA reads TGTGCCAGCAGCGTGCTAGCGGACTCCTACGAGCAGTACTTC. Protein product: CASSVLADSYEQYF.

The genes are TRBV3-1 (or the pseudogene TRBV3-2) and TRBJ2-3, with 8 bases fitting TRBD1. Looked up from germline, CDR1 is LGHDT and CDR2 is YNNKEL (reference sequence). The V gene end was trimmed by 5 bases and the J gene end by 3 bases; junction bases not matched to a gene: 19. The CDR3 is 19 residues long. The CDR3 protein is CASSYARPVIQGVTDTQYF. CDR3 nucleotides: TGTGCCAGCAGCTATGCCAGGCCTGTAATACAGGGGGTAACAGATACGCAGTATTTT.

CDR3 sequence reads: CASSTNWTGRPTGELFF. In DNA form, the CDR3 reads TGTGCCAGCAGCACCAACTGGACAGGGCGGCCCACCGGGGAGCTGTTTTTT. This chain links TRBV5-5 with TRBJ2-2; 8 positions match TRBD1. V dropped 4 bases and J dropped 4; count of bases not matched to a gene: 12. The CDR3 is 17 amino acids. Germline V gene lookup returns CDR1 SGHKS and CDR2 YYEKEE (reference sequence).

V usage is TRBV7-8 and J usage is TRBJ1-1; D is possibly TRBD1 (5 bases). Trimming removed 4 bases from V and 3 bases from J, with 15 bases in between. The CDR3 loop spans 15 amino acids. Germline-derived CDR1 and CDR2 are SGHVS and FQNEAQ. The CDR3 DNA reads as TGTGCCAGCAGCTCCACAAAGGGGTGGGACACTGAAGCTTTCTTT. This translates into CASSSTKGWDTEAFF.

The J gene is TRBJ2-7, the V gene TRBV2, with D perhaps TRBD2 (6 bases). This CDR3 has 14 amino acids. Trimming cost V 7 bases and J 0 bases, with 13 bases left between them. Germline loops: CDR1 SNHLY, CDR2 FYNNEI. CDR3 loop: CASTRDFSSYEQYF. The CDR3 nucleotides read TGTGCCAGCACCCGGGACTTCAGCTCCTACGAGCAGTACTTC.

The chain joins TRBV7-2 to TRBJ2-3; 9 positions agree with TRBD2. CDR1 is SGHTA, CDR2 FQGNSA, per germline. The CDR3 is made up of 16 amino acids. V dropped 1 base and J dropped 3; count of bases not matched to a gene: 5. The CDR3 DNA is TGTGCCAGCAGCTTAGGGGCGGGAGGGAGAACAGATACGCAGTATTTT. Protein product: CASSLGAGGRTDTQYF.

The genes are TRBV5-1 and TRBJ2-1, with 9 bases aligning to TRBD1. The CDR3 totals 16 residues. CDR1 and CDR2 from the germline V gene are SGHRS and YFSETQ. V lost 3 bases to trimming and J lost 7 bases; unmatched junction nucleotides: 11. This CDR3 reads CASSYPTGGTGNEQFF. CDR3 sequence (DNA): TGCGCCAGCAGCTACCCTACAGGGGGCACGGGGAATGAGCAGTTCTTC.

V and J are TRBV28 and TRBJ2-5; D gene unclear. CDR3 length: 14 amino acids. Germline values: CDR1 MDHEN, CDR2 SYDVKM. V dropped 6 bases and J dropped 4 bases, with 15 bases sitting between them. The CDR3 nucleotides are TGTGCCAGCAGCCCACGGTCCTCCGTAGAGACCCAGTACTTC. Its translation: CASSPRSSVETQYF.

The sample holds one count of this clone. CDR3 amino acids: CASSFPGQGLGEQYF. CDR3 DNA sequence: TGTGCCAGCAGCTTTCCGGGACAGGGGTTGGGTGAGCAGTACTTC. The genes are TRBV7-2 and TRBJ2-7, with 10 bases aligning to TRBD1. Germline lookup yields CDR1 SGHTA and CDR2 FQGNSA. The CDR3 is 15 amino acids. V gave up 3 bases and J gave up 7 bases; unmatched junction bases: 9.